The next 27 T cell receptor beta chains were all read from a single sample in a study of blood T cell repertoires in COVID-19. Sequenced by immunoSEQ multiplex PCR; TCRdb stores in-frame clones only, minus some. This sample has 190,000 or so clones, with around four fifths found just once. What was sequenced was peripheral blood. The receptor set was obtained from a woman of 80 years or more with active or convalescent COVID-19.

The chain has TRBV5-4 and TRBJ2-5, with 8 bases identical to TRBD1. Losses at the gene ends were 0 bases for V and 0 bases for J; bases not matched to a gene: 1. There are 15 residues in the CDR3. In germline, CDR1 is SGHNT, CDR2 YYREEE (reference sequence). CDR3 region: CASSLGTGYQETQYF. The CDR3 DNA sequence: TGTGCCAGCAGCTTGGGGACAGGGTACCAAGAGACCCAGTACTTC.

J is TRBJ2-3 and V is TRBV2; possible D gene TRBD2, 5 bases. CDR1 SNHLY and CDR2 FYNNEI come from the germline V gene. V lost 2 bases and J lost 7, with 10 bases in between. CDR3 length: 13 amino acids. The DNA of the CDR3 is TGTGCCAGCAGTGAAAGACGGGGTAATACGCAGTATTTT. Protein sequence: CASSERRGNTQYF.

The J gene is TRBJ1-5, the V gene TRBV28, with D uncertain. CDR3 length equals 14 residues. Trimming pared 10 bases from V and 1 base from J, leaving 14 bases between. Germline-derived CDR1 and CDR2 are MDHEN and SYDVKM. The CDR3 spells CAIVGGQSNQPQHF. CDR3 nucleotides: TGTGCCATCGTGGGAGGGCAAAGCAATCAGCCCCAGCATTTT. Drawing the rest from reference TRBV28 and TRBJ1-5, the complete variable domain is DVKVTQSSRYLVKRTGEKVFLECVQDMDHENMFWYRQDPGLGLRLIYFSYDVKMKEKGDIPEGYSVSREKKERFSLILESASTNQTSMYLCAIVGGQSNQPQHFGDGTRLSIL.

The chain combines TRBV4-2 with TRBJ1-2, with a possible D match to TRBD1 (6 bases). Deletions cut 2 bases from V and 3 bases from J, with 16 bases between. The germline CDR1 and CDR2 sequences are LGHNA and YNFKEQ. This CDR3 is 16 amino acids long. The CDR3 DNA follows: TGTGCCAGCAGCCAACGAACAGGGTTTCAGGACTATGGCTACACCTTC. Its protein product is CASSQRTGFQDYGYTF.

CDR3 sequence reads: CASRIHGTGGLYGYTF. CDR3 nucleotide sequence: TGTGCCAGCAGGATTCACGGGACAGGTGGACTCTATGGCTACACCTTC. This chain uses TRBV28 with TRBJ1-2; 8 positions agree with TRBD1. This CDR3 contains 16 residues. V shed 6 bases and J 4 bases; nucleotides not matched to a gene: 13. CDR1 and CDR2 (germline): MDHEN, SYDVKM.

The J gene is TRBJ2-1, the V gene TRBV2, with TRBD2 as a possible D gene (5 bases). Germline V lookup: CDR1 SNHLY, CDR2 FYNNEI. The germline V and J ends were trimmed by 10 bases and 4 bases, with 11 bases remaining between them. This CDR3 has 12 amino acids. In DNA, the CDR3 is TGTGCCATCGCGGAGCGGTACAATGAGCAGTTCTTC. As protein: CAIAERYNEQFF.

In DNA, the CDR3 is TGTGCCAGCAGCCAGCGGGCGGGACAGGGTGCGTATTTT. Residues: CASSQRAGQGAYF. The rearrangement links TRBV3-1 (or the pseudogene TRBV3-2) to TRBJ2-3; 9 bases fit TRBD1. The germline CDR1 and CDR2 sequences are LGHDT and YNNKEL (reference sequence). The CDR3 has 13 residues. Trimming cost V 3 bases and J 14 bases; bases outside gene matches: 9.

In its sample, this clone was seen once. This rearrangement joins TRBV10-1 to TRBJ2-3, with TRBD2 matching 13 bases. CDR1 WNHNN and CDR2 SYGVQD come from the germline V gene (reference sequence). V was clipped by 3 bases and J by 4 bases; unmatched bases: 4. The CDR3 is 16 amino acids. The CDR3 region has the DNA TGCGCCAGCAGTGAACGACTAGCGGGGGGCTCAGATACGCAGTATTTT. This encodes CASSERLAGGSDTQYF.

The rearrangement links TRBV5-5 to TRBJ1-5; D might be TRBD1 (5 bases). Germline CDR1 reads SGHKS; CDR2 reads YYEKEE (reference sequence). CDR3 size: 14 residues. The V gene lost 3 bases and the J gene lost 7 bases, with 14 bases spanning the gap. CDR3 sequence: CASSSAGQQQPQHF. In DNA, the CDR3 is TGTGCCAGCAGCTCGGCGGGGCAGCAGCAGCCCCAGCATTTT.

This clone has more than one count but fewer than ten. The genes are TRBV19 and TRBJ1-2; D gene uncertain. V lost 4 bases to trimming and J lost 5 bases, with 17 bases between them. Per the germline V gene, CDR1 is LNHDA and CDR2 is SQIVND (reference sequence). This CDR3 comprises 15 residues. CDR3 DNA: TGTGCCAGTAGTAGTGTTCGCGGGGAGGTGTATGGCTACACCTTC. As protein: CASSSVRGEVYGYTF. Complete variable domain (other parts from reference TRBV19 and TRBJ1-2): DGGITQSPKYLFRKEGQNVTLSCEQNLNHDAMYWYRQDPGQGLRLIYYSQIVNDFQKGDIAEGYSVSREKKESFPLTVTSAQKNPTAFYLCASSSVRGEVYGYTFGSGTRLTVV.

The chain recombines TRBV6-1 with TRBJ1-6; 8 nucleotides align to TRBD1. Germline values: CDR1 MNHNS, CDR2 SASEGT. V lost 1 base, J lost 9 bases, and 11 bases stayed unmatched. The CDR3 spans 17 residues. The CDR3, as DNA: TGTGCCAGCAGTGAAGTCTTCGGGACAGGAGGGGGTTCACCCCTCCACTTT. Translation: CASSEVFGTGGGSPLHF.

The rearrangement links TRBV7-2 to TRBJ2-1, with TRBD2 as a possible D gene (6 bases). Germline V gene sequence: CDR1 SGHTA, CDR2 FQGNSA. Trimming took 5 bases from V and 10 from J, leaving 15 bases between them. The length of the CDR3 is 13 residues. CDR3 residues: CASSPLSGREQFF. The DNA for the CDR3 is TGTGCCAGCAGCCCCCTCTCGGGGAGGGAGCAGTTCTTC.

The chain employs TRBV9 and TRBJ2-3, with 8 bases lining up with TRBD1. CDR3 size: 14 residues. V dropped 4 bases and J dropped 0; count of bases not matched to a gene: 1. Germline V gives CDR1 SGDLS, CDR2 YYNGEE. The CDR3 sequence: CASSRDRSTDTQYF. The DNA for the CDR3 is TGTGCCAGCAGCCGGGACAGGAGCACAGATACGCAGTATTTT.

The chain links TRBV28 to TRBJ1-2, with 10 bases fitting TRBD1. V lost 5 bases and J lost 2; bases outside the gene matches: 2. This CDR3 spans 14 amino acids. CDR1 is MDHEN and CDR2 is SYDVKM in the germline V gene. The CDR3 DNA follows: TGTGCCAGCAGTCGACAGGGGGCCAACTATGGCTACACCTTC. The encoded protein is CASSRQGANYGYTF.

This clone was observed once. The CDR3 DNA is TGTGCCAGCAGCTTAGCTCGGGGGAGGGGAAGTCAGCCCCAGCATTTT. Its protein is CASSLARGRGSQPQHF. The chain has TRBV7-2 and TRBJ1-5; tentative D call: TRBD1 (5 bases). V was clipped by 0 bases and J by 6 bases, with 15 bases between them. The CDR3 is 16 amino acids. Germline CDR1 SGHTA, CDR2 FQGNSA.

The chain carries TRBV5-1 and TRBJ1-3; D might be TRBD1 (5 bases). V shed 4 bases and J shed 0 bases, with 14 bases lying between them. Germline CDR1 reads SGHRS; CDR2 reads YFSETQ. CDR3 length equals 16 residues. The CDR3 here is CASSESTVFSGNTIYF. The CDR3 bases are TGCGCCAGCAGCGAATCGACAGTATTCTCTGGAAACACCATATATTTT.

The chain has TRBV7-2 and TRBJ1-3; no firm D call. CDR3 length equals 16 residues. With 1 base removed from V and 1 base from J, the gap between germline ends came to 11 bases. Germline CDR1 reads SGHTA; CDR2 reads FQGNSA. In DNA, the CDR3 is TGTGCCAGCAGCTTAGTAGGACTACTATCTGGAAACACCATATATTTT. Encoded protein: CASSLVGLLSGNTIYF.

V is TRBV18 and J is TRBJ2-3; 12 bases are shared with TRBD2. CDR3 size: 15 residues. Germline V gene lookup returns CDR1 KGHSH and CDR2 LQKENI. The V and J ends lost 3 bases and 7 bases, in that order; junction bases with no gene match: 5. In DNA, the CDR3 is TGTGCCAGCTCACCCCGGACTAGCGGGGACCATACGCAGTATTTT. Amino acids: CASSPRTSGDHTQYF.

CDR3 DNA sequence: TGTGCCAGCAGCTTAACTCGACTAGGCGGGCTTAGCACAGATACGCAGTATTTT. This translates into CASSLTRLGGLSTDTQYF. The chain has TRBV7-6 and TRBJ2-3; a weak D match, TRBD2 (6 bases). In germline, CDR1 is SGHVS, CDR2 FNYEAQ. V lost 2 bases and J 0 bases, leaving 18 bases between the germline ends. There are 18 residues in the CDR3. The variable domain in full, completed from reference TRBV7-6 and TRBJ2-3, reads GAGVSQSPRYKVTKRGQDVALRCDPISGHVSLYWYRQALGQGPEFLTYFNYEAQQDKSGLPNDRFSAERPEGSISTLTIQRTEQRDSAMYRCASSLTRLGGLSTDTQYFGPGTRLTVL.

This chain uses TRBV2 with TRBJ1-2, with D tentatively TRBD1 (6 bases). Trimming pared 10 bases from V and 5 bases from J, leaving 20 bases between. CDR1 and CDR2 (germline): SNHLY, FYNNEI. The CDR3 covers 14 residues. The CDR3, as DNA: TGTGCCACTTATATCCGGGCAGGGGATTATGGCTACACCTTC. This codes for CATYIRAGDYGYTF.

The chain employs TRBV29-1 and TRBJ1-2; 10 nucleotides align to TRBD1. The germline V gene has CDR1 SQVTM and CDR2 ANQGSEA. The ends lost 4 bases at V and 6 bases at J; junction bases unmatched: 17. The length of the CDR3 is 17 residues. CDR3: CSVARWPRDRGLDGYTF. CDR3 DNA sequence: TGCAGCGTTGCCCGTTGGCCCCGGGACAGGGGTTTGGATGGCTACACCTTC.

This clone was seen a single time. The CDR3 protein is CASSKTGSTGELFF. The CDR3 DNA follows: TGCGCCAGCAGTAAAACAGGGTCTACCGGGGAGCTGTTTTTT. The chain recombines TRBV4-3 with TRBJ2-2; tentatively, D is TRBD1 (6 bases). The CDR3 has 14 residues. Deletions cut 6 bases from V and 5 bases from J, with 13 bases between. CDR1 LGHNA and CDR2 YSLEER come from the germline V gene.

This chain links TRBV6-6 with TRBJ1-3; D unclear. V was cut by 8 bases and J by 4 bases, with 6 bases left in between. This CDR3 has 11 amino acids. Germline CDR1 is MNHNY and CDR2 is SVGAGI (reference sequence). CDR3 nucleotides: TGTGCCAGCGCGAACGGAAACACCATATATTTT. Protein sequence: CASANGNTIYF.

The V gene is TRBV7-9, the J gene TRBJ2-6; D is uncertain. The CDR3 totals 14 residues. The V and J ends lost 4 bases and 4 bases respectively, with 8 bases between them. The V gene's germline CDR1 is SEHNR and CDR2 FQNEAQ (reference sequence). As DNA, the CDR3 is TGTGCCAGCAGCTACCGCGCCGGGGCCAACGTCCTGACTTTC. This translates into CASSYRAGANVLTF. Complete variable domain (other parts from reference TRBV7-9 and TRBJ2-6): DTGVSQNPRHKITKRGQNVTFRCDPISEHNRLYWYRQTLGQGPEFLTYFQNEAQLEKSRLLSDRFSAERPKGSFSTLEIQRTEQGDSAMYLCASSYRAGANVLTFGAGSRLTVL.

This clone was counted a few times. This rearrangement joins TRBV19 to TRBJ1-2; 10 nucleotides align to TRBD1. The CDR3 totals 14 residues. Per germline, CDR1 LNHDA and CDR2 SQIVND (reference sequence). Trimming removed 9 bases from V and 4 bases from J; junction bases left unmatched: 8. CDR3 bases: TGTGCCAGCAGACAGGGGGCTCGCGGCTATGGCTACACCTTC. Protein product: CASRQGARGYGYTF.

The V and J genes are TRBV9 and TRBJ2-3; possible D gene TRBD1, 5 bases. This CDR3 has 15 amino acids. From germline, CDR1 is SGDLS and CDR2 YYNGEE. V lost 6 bases, J lost 4 bases, and 18 bases lay in between. The CDR3 loop is CASNFVGQGADTQYF. The CDR3 coding sequence is TGTGCCAGCAACTTCGTGGGGCAGGGCGCAGATACGCAGTATTTT.

CDR3: CASSTQAGGSSYEQYF. CDR3 nucleotide sequence: TGTGCCAGTAGTACCCAAGCGGGGGGAAGCTCCTACGAGCAGTACTTC. The J gene is TRBJ2-7, the V gene TRBV19; 9 bases are shared with TRBD2. Germline values: CDR1 LNHDA, CDR2 SQIVND (reference sequence). The CDR3 is made up of 16 amino acids. The junction had 7 bases not matched to a gene; V was cut back by 4 bases and J by 0 bases.